The 8 T cell receptor beta chains below come from one sample, sequenced in a study of human T cells and chemical hapten exposure. It was unfractionated whole blood from which total RNA was extracted. Individual cDNA molecules received unique molecular identifiers in the library. TCRdb re-called the reads with MiXCR, one entry per CDR3 protein. The sample holds about 120,000 distinct CDR3 sequences, 6.5% to 10% seen once. The sample was whole blood. These receptors all stem from a human donor in good health. Some clones in this sample may be carry-over from other donors' samples.

This clonotype was detected ten times or more. This chain connects TRBV27 to TRBJ2-7; possible D gene TRBD1, 5 bases. V gave up 0 bases and J gave up 0 bases, with 12 bases separating them. Germline CDR1 reads MNHEY; CDR2 reads SMNVEV (reference sequence). The length of the CDR3 is 16 residues. CDR3 amino acids: CASSLSIQGLSYEQYF. In DNA, the CDR3 is TGTGCCAGCAGTTTATCGATCCAGGGCCTCTCCTACGAGCAGTACTTC.

This clonotype was counted at least ten times. The V call is TRBV27, the J call TRBJ2-4; D gene uncertain. Germline CDR1 MNHEY, CDR2 SMNVEV (reference sequence). The CDR3 extends over 13 amino acids. Between the trimmed V and J ends, which lost 1 base and 7 bases, there was a span of 8 bases. CDR3 sequence: CASSLWIGNIQYF. CDR3 nucleotides: TGTGCCAGCAGTTTATGGATCGGGAACATTCAGTACTTC.

The chain links TRBV12-3 or TRBV12-4 to TRBJ1-3, with D uncertain. V lost 8 bases, J lost 0 bases, and 11 bases lay in between. This CDR3 has 14 amino acids. Here the CDR3 reads CASSDGSSGNTIYF. The CDR3 DNA follows: TGTGCCAGCTCCGACGGGAGCTCTGGAAACACCATATATTTT.

This rearrangement joins TRBV13 to TRBJ2-5; 9 bases fit TRBD1. CDR3 length: 16 residues. V was clipped by 5 bases and J by 2 bases; unmatched bases: 9. The germline gives CDR1 PRHDT, CDR2 FYEKMQ (reference sequence). The CDR3 sequence: CASSTTGQGVQETQYF. CDR3 nucleotides: TGTGCCAGCAGCACGACGGGACAGGGAGTACAAGAGACCCAGTACTTC.

Many counts were recorded for this clonotype. CDR3 residues: CSAREAGSRGVQETQYF. Here the CDR3 DNA reads TGCAGTGCTAGAGAGGCCGGGAGTCGTGGGGTCCAAGAGACCCAGTACTTC. The V and J genes are TRBV20-1 and TRBJ2-5; D may be TRBD2 (6 bases). Germline lookup yields CDR1 DFQATT and CDR2 SNEGSKA (reference sequence). This CDR3 contains 17 residues. V was trimmed by 0 bases and J by 1 base, leaving 18 bases between them.

The J gene is TRBJ2-1, the V gene TRBV2, with TRBD2 identical over 10 bases. CDR3 length: 16 residues. Unmatched junction bases numbered 12, after V lost 7 bases and J lost 6 bases. Germline V gives CDR1 SNHLY, CDR2 FYNNEI. CDR3 nucleotides: TGTGCCAGCACGGGGTCTAGCGGGGGTATGGGCAATGAGCAGTTCTTC. It codes for CASTGSSGGMGNEQFF. The full variable domain, its missing parts supplied by reference TRBV2 and TRBJ2-1, is EPEVTQTPSHQVTQMGQEVILRCVPISNHLYFYWYRQILGQKVEFLVSFYNNEISEKSEIFDDQFSVERPDGSNFTLKIRSTKLEDSAMYFCASTGSSGGMGNEQFFGPGTRLTVL.

This clonotype appeared a few times. The rearrangement uses TRBV5-1 and TRBJ2-7, with D possibly matching TRBD2 (5 bases). V was pared by 3 bases and J by 5 bases, with 6 bases between. This CDR3 is 11 amino acids long. Looked up from germline, CDR1 is SGHRS and CDR2 is YFSETQ. As DNA, the CDR3 is TGCGCCAGCAGCTACGGGGACGAGCAGTACTTC. Amino acid sequence: CASSYGDEQYF.

This clonotype was seen ten or more times. The chain is built from TRBV5-1 and TRBJ2-2; D ambiguous. Per the germline V gene, CDR1 is SGHRS and CDR2 is YFSETQ. Trimming stripped 3 bases from V and 3 bases from J, with 12 bases between. The length of the CDR3 is 15 residues. The CDR3 bases are TGCGCCAGCAGCTCTCAATACCCTGACACCGGGGAGCTGTTTTTT. The encoded protein is CASSSQYPDTGELFF.